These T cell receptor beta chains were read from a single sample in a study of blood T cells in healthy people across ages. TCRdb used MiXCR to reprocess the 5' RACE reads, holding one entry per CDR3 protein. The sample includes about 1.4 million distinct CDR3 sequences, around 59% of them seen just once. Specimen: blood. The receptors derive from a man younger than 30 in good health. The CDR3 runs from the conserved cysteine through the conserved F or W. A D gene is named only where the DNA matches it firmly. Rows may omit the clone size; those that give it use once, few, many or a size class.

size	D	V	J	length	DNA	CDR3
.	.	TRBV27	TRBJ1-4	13	TGTGCCAGCAGTTCTACAACTAATGAAAAACTGTTTTTT	CASSSTTNEKLFF
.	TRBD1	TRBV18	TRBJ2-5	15	TGTGCCAGCTCGCCCCGGGACAGGGGACAAGAGACCCAGTACTTC	CASSPRDRGQETQYF
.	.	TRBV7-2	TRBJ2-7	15	TGTGCCAGCAGCTTAGCTCCCCTCTTACTCTACGAGCAGTACTTC	CASSLAPLLLYEQYF
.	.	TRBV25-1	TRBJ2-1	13	TGTGCCAGCAGTGAGCCCCCTAGCAATGAGCGGTTCTTC	CASSEPPSNERFF
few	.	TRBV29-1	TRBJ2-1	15	TGCAGCGTTGGCGGTCGAGGATTAGAAGGCTATGAGCAGTTCTTC	CSVGGRGLEGYEQFF
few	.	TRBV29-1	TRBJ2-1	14	TGCAGCGTTGAAGGTCGGGACACTATGTTTGAGCAGTTCTTC	CSVEGRDTMFEQFF
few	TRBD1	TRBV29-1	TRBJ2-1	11	TGCAGCACGGACAGGGGGAATGAGCAGTTCTTC	CSTDRGNEQFF
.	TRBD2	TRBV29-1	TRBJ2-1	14	TGCAGCGTTCCAAGCGGGAGTGGCTACAATGAGCAGTTCTTC	CSVPSGSGYNEQFF
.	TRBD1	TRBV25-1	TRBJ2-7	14	TGTGCCAGCAGTGAATCCGGGACAGGGGGCGAGCAGTACTTC	CASSESGTGGEQYF
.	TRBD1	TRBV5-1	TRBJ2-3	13	TGCGCCAGCAGCTTCGACAGGGGAGATACGCAGTATTTT	CASSFDRGDTQYF
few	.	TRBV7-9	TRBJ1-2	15	TGTGCCAGCAGTCTAACTGACAGACTCCCAGAGGGCTACACCTTC	CASSLTDRLPEGYTF
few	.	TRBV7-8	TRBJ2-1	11	TGTGCCAGCAGCCCCGGGACCATGGGGTTCTTC	CASSPGTMGFF
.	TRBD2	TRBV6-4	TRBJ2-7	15	TGTGCCAGCGGTCCTACGGGAGGGAATAATCACGAGCAGTACTTC	CASGPTGGNNHEQYF